This is a list of T cell receptor beta chains from one sample in a study of T cell responses to AZD1222 COVID-19 vaccine. Sequenced by immunoSEQ multiplex PCR; TCRdb stores in-frame clones only, minus some. The sample holds around 100,000 clones, just over 85% seen once. The material was peripheral blood, obtained on day 0 of AZD1222 vaccination. These receptors all come from an adult in good health. Both conserved end residues are part of each CDR3. D genes are given only for firm matches. Where a row states a size, it is once, few, many or the class of an expanded clone; other rows omit it.

J: TRBJ2-6; size: -; V: TRBV2; D: -; CDR3: CASSGAGAGANVLTF; DNA: TGTGCCAGCAGCGGGGCCGGCGCTGGGGCCAACGTCCTGACTTTC
J: TRBJ2-1; size: -; V: TRBV3-1/TRBV3-2; D: TRBD1; CDR3: CASSREDRVLINEQFF; DNA: TGTGCCAGCAGCCGGGAGGACAGGGTGTTGATTAATGAGCAGTTCTTC
J: TRBJ2-1; size: -; V: TRBV30; D: -; CDR3: CAWSLSRSYNEQFF; DNA: TGTGCCTGGAGTCTCTCTCGCTCCTACAATGAGCAGTTCTTC
J: TRBJ1-4; size: -; V: TRBV21-1; D: -; CDR3: CASSKPPRGRTGANEKLFF; DNA: TGTGCCAGCAGCAAACCCCCTCGGGGGAGGACAGGGGCTAATGAAAAACTGTTTTTT
J: TRBJ1-4; size: few; V: TRBV5-1; D: -; CDR3: CASSPGTSNEKLFF; DNA: TGCGCCAGCAGCCCCGGGACAAGCAATGAAAAACTGTTTTTT
J: TRBJ1-1; size: -; V: TRBV24-1; D: -; CDR3: CATSGRMGRGLSTEAFF; DNA: TGTGCCACCAGTGGCCGGATGGGCAGGGGATTGAGCACTGAAGCTTTCTTT
J: TRBJ1-2; size: -; V: TRBV7-2; D: -; CDR3: CASSLMTGHQNYGYTF; DNA: TGTGCCAGCAGCTTAATGACGGGACACCAAAACTATGGCTACACCTTC
J: TRBJ2-5; size: -; V: TRBV9; D: -; CDR3: CASSVRGTFQETQYF; DNA: TGTGCCAGCAGCGTTAGGGGAACATTCCAAGAGACCCAGTACTTC
J: TRBJ2-1; size: -; V: TRBV2; D: -; CDR3: CASSRDGKDNEQFF; DNA: TGTGCCAGCAGCCGGGACGGTAAAGACAATGAGCAGTTCTTC
J: TRBJ1-1; size: -; V: TRBV5-1; D: TRBD1; CDR3: CASSSDRGQTEAFF; DNA: TGCGCCAGCAGCTCCGACAGGGGGCAGACTGAAGCTTTCTTT
J: TRBJ2-1; size: -; V: TRBV19; D: TRBD2; CDR3: CASSTTSGGRSEQFF; DNA: TGTGCCAGTAGTACGACTAGCGGGGGGCGGAGTGAGCAGTTCTTC